What follows describes a single T cell receptor beta chain. The sample carries other DNA sequences with the same CDR3. The method was immunoSEQ multiplex PCR; TCRdb's version includes in-frame clones alone and lacks a portion of them. The table records millions of clones, roughly 92% of them present only once. Germline V gene lookup returns CDR1 MNHEY and CDR2 SVGAGI. The CDR3 is 16 residues long. The V end was cut by 0 bases, the J end by 0 bases, with 6 bases between. These data come from a study of shared clonotypes between healthy human individuals. The sequence was collected from a man aged 18-30 years in good health. The J gene is TRBJ2-6, the V gene TRBV6-5; D remains unclear. The specimen was naive CD4+ T cells sorted from blood. Subset denoted: CD45RA+ positively selected. CDR3 sequence: CASSYSGYSGANVLTF. The CDR3, as DNA: TGTGCCAGCAGTTACTCGGGCTACTCTGGGGCCAACGTCCTGACTTTC.